This T cell receptor beta chain was identified in a study of STAT5B mutations in CD4+ large granular lymphocyte leukemia. Study findings and constraints: Patient CD4-sorted repertoires stayed more clonal than healthy ones after leukemic-clone removal. Main leukemic clonotypes were patient-specific, but under 30% appeared at low frequency elsewhere. 8/27 top patient clones versus 2/35 control clones were TRBV06-family.

To note about this clone: As yet, its antigen is unknown.

The survey-level immunoSEQ assay was used. Assay: immunoSEQ multiplex PCR; the TCRdb copy retains only in-frame clones and omits some. The data hold 20,000 to 25,000 clones, with roughly 78% observed a single time. The germline V gene has CDR1 SGHTA and CDR2 FQGTGA. With 1 base removed from V and 4 bases from J, the gap between germline ends came to 9 bases. The CDR3 runs 14 residues. The sequencing sample was made of CD4+ T cells from blood buffy coats. The chain employs TRBV7-3 and TRBJ2-3, with D maybe TRBD2 (6 bases). This clonotype originated in a human donor in good health. The CDR3: CASSLMASADTQYF. In nucleotides, the CDR3 is TGTGCCAGCAGCTTAATGGCTAGCGCAGATACGCAGTATTTT.